This T cell receptor beta chain was identified during a study of cytomegalovirus exposure and HLA in healthy donors. About the study: Previous work identified 120 million or so unique TCR beta sequences from about 179 million T cells. Among fewer than 500 genotyped donors, 80% to 90% fell in the Caucasian-associated ancestry cluster.

From germline, CDR1 is LNHDA and CDR2 SQIVND (reference sequence). V dropped 5 bases and J dropped 4; count of bases not matched to a gene: 4. The CDR3 runs 14 residues. Study-wide results and limits: In a later analysis, across HLA loci, associated TCR counts were highest for DRB1, lowest for HLA-C.

Details on this clone: Antigen specificity is unknown.

The donors, nominally healthy at sampling, likely had unrecorded immune exposures. Use of 60 Vbeta and 13 Jbeta primers characterized the PCR. Using immunoSEQ multiplex PCR, the repertoire was profiled, and TCRdb retains in-frame clones only, with some absent. The data hold some 100,000 clones, with around three quarters observed a single time. Sequencing input: PBMCs. The TCR originated in a female donor in good health and CMV-seropositive. The rearrangement uses TRBV19 and TRBJ2-1, with TRBD2 identical over 8 bases. The CDR3 spells CASSQAGAYNEQFF. The CDR3 DNA sequence: TGTGCCAGTAGTCAAGCGGGGGCTTACAATGAGCAGTTCTTC.